These 7 T cell receptor beta chains originate from one sample sequenced in a study of blood T cell repertoires in COVID-19. Profiled with immunoSEQ multiplex PCR; TCRdb holds only in-frame clones, not every one. The sample holds over 300,000 clones; about 90% are singletons and the top ten take roughly 6.7%. What was sequenced was peripheral blood. The source of these receptors is a man aged 18 to 35 who had recovered from COVID-19.

This chain connects TRBV29-1 to TRBJ2-3; TRBD1 might be the D (7 bases). CDR1 is SQVTM, CDR2 ANQGSEA, per germline. This CDR3 has 18 residues. V was clipped by 1 base and J by 2 bases, with 22 bases between them. CDR3 in amino acids: CSVEGLEGALSYTDTQYF. The DNA for the CDR3 is TGCAGCGTTGAAGGCTTGGAGGGGGCCCTATCATACACAGATACGCAGTATTTT.

This chain joins TRBV18 and TRBJ1-4; 8 bases map to TRBD1. There are 15 residues in the CDR3. Trimming cost V 5 bases and J 8 bases; bases outside gene matches: 10. The germline V gene encodes CDR1 KGHSH and CDR2 LQKENI. As DNA, the CDR3 is TGTGCCAGCTCAACCAGGACAGGGAGGGAAGAAAAACTGTTTTTT. Translating gives CASSTRTGREEKLFF.

This chain uses TRBV19 with TRBJ2-1; TRBD2 matches at 8 bases. With V trimmed by 5 bases and J by 4 bases, 4 bases remained unmatched. Germline V gene data show CDR1 as LNHDA and CDR2 as SQIVND (reference sequence). The CDR3 spans 14 residues. CDR3 in amino acids: CASSGLAGYNEQFF. Written as DNA, the CDR3 is TGTGCCAGTAGTGGGCTAGCGGGTTACAATGAGCAGTTCTTC.

The chain links TRBV6-6 to TRBJ1-5; perhaps TRBD1 as D (6 bases). Per the germline V gene, CDR1 is MNHNY and CDR2 is SVGAGI (reference sequence). V was shortened by 6 bases and J by 7 bases, with 22 bases between the two germline ends. The CDR3 loop spans 16 amino acids. The CDR3 nucleotides are TGTGCCAGCAGCAATCAAAAACAGGGCAGGCGGCAGCCCCAGCATTTT. Amino acids: CASSNQKQGRRQPQHF.

Turning to this clone: Distinct nucleotide sequences in the sample also encode this CDR3. The chain couples TRBV2 to TRBJ1-1, with 8 bases identical to TRBD1. J gave up 0 bases and V 2 bases, and 2 bases lay outside the gene matches. The CDR3 has 15 residues. Germline lookup yields CDR1 SNHLY and CDR2 FYNNEI. CDR3 sequence reads: CASSEQGAMNTEAFF. CDR3 bases: TGTGCCAGCAGTGAACAGGGGGCGATGAACACTGAAGCTTTCTTT.

The rearrangement uses TRBV10-2 and TRBJ1-1; no clear D. Germline-derived CDR1 and CDR2 are WSHSY and SAAADI. This CDR3 spans 14 amino acids. The germline V and J ends were trimmed by 6 bases and 1 base, with 12 bases remaining between them. The CDR3 coding sequence is TGCGCCAGCAGGGCAGACACCCGGAACACTGAAGCTTTCTTT. This codes for CASRADTRNTEAFF.

The V call is TRBV7-3, the J call TRBJ1-1; TRBD1 might be the D (6 bases). Per the germline V gene, CDR1 is SGHTA and CDR2 is FQGTGA. This CDR3 has 14 residues. Trimming pared 4 bases from V and 4 bases from J, leaving 13 bases between. The CDR3 region is CASSYTGTSTEAFF. In DNA form, the CDR3 reads TGTGCCAGCAGCTACACCGGGACATCCACTGAAGCTTTCTTT.